What follows are 5 T cell receptor beta chains derived from one specimen sequenced in a study of technical replicates of blood from several donors. Only in-frame clones appear in the TCRdb table, and some are missing; sequencing was by immunoSEQ multiplex PCR. The table shows around 85,000 clones, with roughly 94% occurring only once. The sample consisted of T cells isolated from PBMCs. The origin of the receptors is a human donor in good health.

This clone was counted between two and nine times. The chain is built from TRBV19 and TRBJ1-1; 8 bases are shared with TRBD1. Germline values: CDR1 LNHDA, CDR2 SQIVND (reference sequence). This CDR3 is built from 11 residues. Trimming removed 7 bases from V and 10 bases from J; junction bases left unmatched: 5. Written as DNA, the CDR3 is TGTGCCAGTAAGACCGACAGGGGAGCTTTCTTT. Translation gives CASKTDRGAFF.

The rearrangement uses TRBV28 and TRBJ2-3; possible D gene TRBD2, 5 bases. V was shortened by 4 bases and J by 2 bases, with 13 bases between the two germline ends. Germline V gives CDR1 MDHEN, CDR2 SYDVKM. The CDR3 is made up of 15 amino acids. CDR3 sequence (DNA): TGTGCCAGCAGTTCAAGGAGGACGTTCACAGATACGCAGTATTTT. Translating gives CASSSRRTFTDTQYF. The full variable domain, its missing parts supplied by reference TRBV28 and TRBJ2-3, is DVKVTQSSRYLVKRTGEKVFLECVQDMDHENMFWYRQDPGLGLRLIYFSYDVKMKEKGDIPEGYSVSREKKERFSLILESASTNQTSMYLCASSSRRTFTDTQYFGPGTRLTVL.

J is TRBJ2-1 and V is TRBV5-1; 7 bases match TRBD1. The ends lost 8 bases at V and 6 bases at J; junction bases unmatched: 5. This CDR3 is built from 12 residues. The germline V gene encodes CDR1 SGHRS and CDR2 YFSETQ. CDR3 in DNA: TGCGCCAGTTCCGACAGGGTCAATGAGCAGTTCTTC. Protein: CASSDRVNEQFF. The complete variable domain, with remaining parts taken from reference TRBV5-1 and TRBJ2-1, reads KAGVTQTPRYLIKTRGQQVTLSCSPISGHRSVSWYQQTPGQGLQFLFEYFSETQRNKGNFPGRFSGRQFSNSRSEMNVSTLELGDSALYLCASSDRVNEQFFGPGTRLTVL.

The CDR3 bases are TGCGCCAGCAGCTTGGATATAGGGGTGGTGGAGACCCAGTACTTC. Translation gives CASSLDIGVVETQYF. This sequence joins TRBV5-1 and TRBJ2-5, with a possible D match to TRBD1 (5 bases). The CDR3 sequence is 15 residues long. The V end lost 0 bases, the J end lost 5 bases, and 14 bases lay between the germline ends. Looked up from germline, CDR1 is SGHRS and CDR2 is YFSETQ.

The chain is built from TRBV7-2 and TRBJ2-1, with D perhaps matching TRBD1 (6 bases). Trimming cost V 0 bases and J 4 bases, with 13 bases left between them. From germline, CDR1 is SGHTA and CDR2 FQGNSA. CDR3 length: 16 amino acids. CDR3 loop: CASSLAGGGLYNEQFF. In nucleotides, the CDR3 is TGTGCCAGCAGCTTAGCTGGGGGCGGGTTATACAATGAGCAGTTCTTC.